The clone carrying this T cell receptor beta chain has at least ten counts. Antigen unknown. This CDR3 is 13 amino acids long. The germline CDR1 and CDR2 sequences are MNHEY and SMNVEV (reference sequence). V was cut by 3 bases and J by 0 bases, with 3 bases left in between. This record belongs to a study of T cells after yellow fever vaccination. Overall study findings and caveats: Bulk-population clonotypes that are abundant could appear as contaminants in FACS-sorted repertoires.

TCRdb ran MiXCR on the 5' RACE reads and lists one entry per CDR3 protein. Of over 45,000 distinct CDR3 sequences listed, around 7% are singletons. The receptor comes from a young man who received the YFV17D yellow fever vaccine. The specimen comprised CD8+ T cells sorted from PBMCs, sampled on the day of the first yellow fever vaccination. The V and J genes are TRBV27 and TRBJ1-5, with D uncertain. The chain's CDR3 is CASSFDSNQPQHF. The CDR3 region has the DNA TGTGCCAGCAGTTTTGATAGCAATCAGCCCCAGCATTTT.